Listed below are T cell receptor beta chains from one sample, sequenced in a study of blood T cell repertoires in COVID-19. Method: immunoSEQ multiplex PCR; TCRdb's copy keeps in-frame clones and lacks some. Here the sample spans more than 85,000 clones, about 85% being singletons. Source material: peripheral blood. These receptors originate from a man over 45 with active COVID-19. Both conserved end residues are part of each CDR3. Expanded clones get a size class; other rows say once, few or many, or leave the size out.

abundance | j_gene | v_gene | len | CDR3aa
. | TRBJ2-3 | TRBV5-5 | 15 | CASSLWTDSTDTQYF
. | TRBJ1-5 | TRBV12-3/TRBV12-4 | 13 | CASSYRVDQPQHF
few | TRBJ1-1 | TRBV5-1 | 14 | CASSLGDINTEAFF
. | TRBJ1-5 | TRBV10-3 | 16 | CAISEKPGQGSQPQHF
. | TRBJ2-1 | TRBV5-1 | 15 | CASSLPGQGGNEQFF
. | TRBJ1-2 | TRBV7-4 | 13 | CASSSNRNLGYTF
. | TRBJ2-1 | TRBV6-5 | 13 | CASGRDSYNEQFF
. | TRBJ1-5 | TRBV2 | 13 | CASSDFGNQPQHF
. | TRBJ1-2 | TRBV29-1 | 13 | CSALDRLDNGYTF
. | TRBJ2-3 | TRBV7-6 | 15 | CASSQLGPRPDTQYF
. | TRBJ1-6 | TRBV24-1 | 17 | CATSDPLKDRDNSPLHF
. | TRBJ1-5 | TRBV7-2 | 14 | CASSADISNQPQHF
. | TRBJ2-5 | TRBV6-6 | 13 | CASSVRLQETQYF
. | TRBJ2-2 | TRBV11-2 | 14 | CASSSRGNTGELFF